This T cell receptor beta chain was recorded in a study of graft-versus-host responses after intestinal transplantation. The CDR3 runs 12 residues. From germline, CDR1 is MNHEY and CDR2 SMNVEV (reference sequence). Trimming left V 7 bases short and J 1 base short, with 8 bases between. Processed graft tissue released its intraepithelial and lamina propria lymphocytes. The assay was immunoSEQ multiplex PCR, and TCRdb's table has in-frame clones only and misses some. The sample holds roughly 17,000 clones; approximately 82% are singletons and the top ten take 5% to 6.5%. The chain carries TRBV27 and TRBJ2-7; D is possibly TRBD2 (6 bases). The TCR comes from a human patient who received an intestinal transplant, so some T cells may come from the graft donor. Material: ileum tissue, obtained 17 days after transplant. CDR3 protein: CASTRESYEQYF. For the CDR3, the DNA is TGTGCCAGCACGCGGGAATCCTACGAGCAGTACTTC.